This T cell receptor beta chain was obtained from a study of Graves' ophthalmopathy and Graves' hyperthyroidism. General study points: Blood contained most expanded thyroid clonotypes exceeding 0.001 frequency.

Amplification of TCR beta CDR3 regions used RNA transcripts. Second-round multiplex PCR followed a first-round RT-PCR using HTBI primers. MiXCR was run by TCRdb on the multiplex PCR reads, yielding one entry per CDR3 protein. Of under 200,000 distinct CDR3 sequences in the sample, roughly 37% are singletons; the top ten hold roughly 5.8%. Clinical symptoms, serum thyroxine, TRAb, thyroid ultrasound and orbital computed tomography were relied on for diagnosis. The sample holds many counts of this clonotype. Its antigen is unidentified. Per the germline V gene, CDR1 is MNHEY and CDR2 is SVGAGI. The CDR3 sequence is 14 residues long. The ends were cut back, 5 bases at V and 0 bases at J, with 8 bases in the middle.

This chain links TRBV6-5 with TRBJ1-5; the D is unclear. The sequence was obtained from a woman in her thirties or forties with Graves' ophthalmopathy. The sample comprised peripheral blood. DNA for the CDR3: TGTGCCAGCAGTCCAATTTATAGCAATCAGCCCCAGCATTTT. Its translation is CASSPIYSNQPQHF.